This T cell receptor beta chain came from a study of regulatory T cells in long-lasting Graves disease. Relying on iRepertoire HTBI primers and Arm-PCR of CDR3 regions, the team built TCR beta libraries. TCRdb reprocessed the multiplex PCR reads via MiXCR and lists one record per CDR3 protein. The top ten clones hold about 12% of a sample with approximately 470,000 distinct CDR3 sequences, around 15% of them seen once. This clonotype was observed a single time. One end of the junction varies from germline; a read error may be responsible. Time point meaning: newly diagnosed GD, antithyroid drugs for less than 3 months. From RNA extracted from PBMCs, the TCR library was made. Under American Thyroid Association guidelines, Graves' disease was diagnosed. Germline values: CDR1 SGDLS, CDR2 YYNGEE. The CDR3 contains 12 residues. These data were likewise used in another study, on T cells in Graves' hyperthyroidism and ophthalmopathy. That source adds: Using the HTBI primer set, a first-round RT-PCR was run on the TCR CDR3. Most thyroid clonotypes with frequency above 0.001 were detected in blood. Ophthalmopathy and stable hyperthyroidism were separated by a 13 V-J model.

This TCR derives from a middle-aged man with Graves disease. The rearrangement joins TRBV9 to TRBJ2-2; D is unclear. This material consisted of peripheral blood mononuclear cells (PBMCs), taken at new diagnosis, from a patient treated with antithyroid drugs. The CDR3 DNA follows: TGTACCAGCAGCGTAGAGATGGGGGAGCTGTTTTTT. Translated: CTSSVEMGELFF.